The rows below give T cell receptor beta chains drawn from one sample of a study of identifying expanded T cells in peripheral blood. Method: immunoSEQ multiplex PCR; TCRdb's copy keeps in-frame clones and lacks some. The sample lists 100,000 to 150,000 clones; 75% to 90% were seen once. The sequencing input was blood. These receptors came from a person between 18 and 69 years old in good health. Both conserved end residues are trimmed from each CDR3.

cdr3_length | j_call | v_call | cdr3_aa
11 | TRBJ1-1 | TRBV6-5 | ASSGQRGTEAF
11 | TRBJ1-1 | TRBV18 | ASSPLSRGWLA
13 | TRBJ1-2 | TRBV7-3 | ASSPRATLHYGYT
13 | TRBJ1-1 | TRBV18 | ASSPPLGGNTEAF
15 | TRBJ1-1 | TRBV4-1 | ASSQGWDRDRNTEAF
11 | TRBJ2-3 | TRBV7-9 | ASSRQQGNTQY
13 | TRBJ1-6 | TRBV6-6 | ASSSSNRGYSPLH
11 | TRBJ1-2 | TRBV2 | ASSVGVGSSYT
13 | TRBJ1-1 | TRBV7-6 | ASSLALPGDGEAF
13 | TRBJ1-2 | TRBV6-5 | ASSWSQEGTGGYT
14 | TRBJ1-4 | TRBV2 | ASSDEGWGTNEKLF
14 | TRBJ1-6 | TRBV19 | ASTGGSHSYNSPLH
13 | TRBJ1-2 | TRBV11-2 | ASSLPRRLGYGYT
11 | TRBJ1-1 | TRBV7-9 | ASSFGRNTEAF
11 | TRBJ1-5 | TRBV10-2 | ASRDGSNQPQH
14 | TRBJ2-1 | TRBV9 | ASSVGGQGARNEQF